The sequence of this T cell receptor (beta chain) was determined in a study of blood T cell repertoires in COVID-19. Self-reported history from a screening survey and questionnaire set each donor's cohort. Germline V gene sequence: CDR1 SGHRS, CDR2 YFSETQ. There are 15 residues in the CDR3. J was trimmed by 2 bases and V by 3 bases; bases with no gene match: 4. In the original analysis: Reference gene primer amplification in the assay estimated nucleated cell counts. This table comes from immunoSEQ multiplex PCR, and its TCRdb copy is limited to in-frame clones, with some not included. V, J and clone size are those of that table, while D and trimming were read from the DNA. The repertoire has 150,000 to 200,000 clones, 65% to 90% of them found once; the top ten carry 10% to 15%.

Sequenced material: PBMCs or T cells enriched from blood (not recorded which). This chain uses TRBV5-1 with TRBJ2-7, with 11 bases matching TRBD1. The clonotype was recovered from a man aged 40-49 years who had recovered from COVID-19. As DNA, the CDR3 is TGCGCCAGCAGCTCACCGGGACAGGGGGCCTACGAGCAGTACTTC. Protein sequence: CASSSPGQGAYEQYF.